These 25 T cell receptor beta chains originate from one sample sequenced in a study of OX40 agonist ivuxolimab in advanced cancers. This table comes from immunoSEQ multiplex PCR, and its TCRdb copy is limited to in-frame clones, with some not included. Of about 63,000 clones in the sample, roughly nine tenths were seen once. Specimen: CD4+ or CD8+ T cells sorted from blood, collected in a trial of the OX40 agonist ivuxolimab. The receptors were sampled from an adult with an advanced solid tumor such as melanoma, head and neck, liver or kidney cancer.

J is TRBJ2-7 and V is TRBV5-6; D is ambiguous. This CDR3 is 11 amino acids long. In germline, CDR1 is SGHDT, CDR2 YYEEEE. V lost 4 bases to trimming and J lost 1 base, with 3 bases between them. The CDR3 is CASSVSYEQYV. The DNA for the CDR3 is TGTGCCAGCAGCGTATCCTACGAGCAGTACGTC.

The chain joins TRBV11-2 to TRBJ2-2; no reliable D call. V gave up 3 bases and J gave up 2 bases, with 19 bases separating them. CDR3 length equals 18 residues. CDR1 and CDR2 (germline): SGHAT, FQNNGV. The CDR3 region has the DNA TGTGCCAGCAGCTTGTCACCGTCAGTCGTGTTAAACACCGGGGAGCTGTTTTTT. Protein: CASSLSPSVVLNTGELFF.

CDR3 DNA: TGCGCCAGCAGCTTCCCTACGGTAGCTAGCGAGTGCCAAGAGACCCAGTACTTC. This translates into CASSFPTVASECQETQYF. The chain uses TRBV5-1 and TRBJ2-5; D is perhaps TRBD2 (6 bases). V dropped 2 bases and J dropped 1 base, with 21 bases sitting between them. CDR3 length: 18 amino acids. CDR1 SGHRS and CDR2 YFSETQ come from the germline V gene.

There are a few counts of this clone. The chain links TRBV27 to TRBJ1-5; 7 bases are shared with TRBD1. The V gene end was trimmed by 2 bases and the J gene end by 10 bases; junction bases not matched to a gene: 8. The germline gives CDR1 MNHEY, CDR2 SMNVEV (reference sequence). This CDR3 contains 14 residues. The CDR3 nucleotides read TGTGCCAGCAGTTTAGCAGGGGGAGGGACCCCCCAGCATTTT. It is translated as CASSLAGGGTPQHF.

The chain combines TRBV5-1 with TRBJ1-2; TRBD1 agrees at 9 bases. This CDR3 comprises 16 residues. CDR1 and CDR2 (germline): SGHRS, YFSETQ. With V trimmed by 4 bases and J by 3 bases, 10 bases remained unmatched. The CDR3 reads CASSPESGQGYYGYTF. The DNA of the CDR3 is TGCGCCAGCAGCCCCGAGTCCGGACAGGGGTACTATGGCTACACCTTC.

The CDR3 spells CAWSVLAGENEQYF. The CDR3, as DNA: TGTGCCTGGAGTGTACTAGCGGGAGAGAACGAGCAGTACTTC. V is TRBV30 and J is TRBJ2-7, with 11 bases lining up with TRBD2. V trimming: 0 bases; J trimming: 5 bases; junction bases outside the gene matches: 3. The germline V gene encodes CDR1 GTSNPN and CDR2 SVGIG (reference sequence). This CDR3 is built from 14 residues.

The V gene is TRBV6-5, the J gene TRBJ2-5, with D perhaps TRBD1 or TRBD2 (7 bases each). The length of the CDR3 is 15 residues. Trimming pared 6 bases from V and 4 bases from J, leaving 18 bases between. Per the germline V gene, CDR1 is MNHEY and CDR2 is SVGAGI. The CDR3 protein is CASSHWEGAAETQYF. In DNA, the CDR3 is TGTGCCAGCAGCCACTGGGAGGGGGCGGCAGAGACCCAGTACTTC.

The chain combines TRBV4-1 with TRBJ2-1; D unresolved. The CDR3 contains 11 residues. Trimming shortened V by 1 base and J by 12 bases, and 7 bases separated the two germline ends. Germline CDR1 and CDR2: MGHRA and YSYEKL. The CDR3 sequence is CASSQGLGQFF. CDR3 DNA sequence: TGCGCCAGCAGCCAAGGGCTGGGGCAGTTCTTC.

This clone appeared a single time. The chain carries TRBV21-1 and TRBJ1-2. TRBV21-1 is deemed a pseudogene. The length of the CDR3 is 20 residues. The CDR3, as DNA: TGTGCCAGCAGCATCAACCGCTCAGGGAGTTCGTGTAAGGACAACTATGGCTACACCTTC. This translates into CASSINRSGSSCKDNYGYTF.

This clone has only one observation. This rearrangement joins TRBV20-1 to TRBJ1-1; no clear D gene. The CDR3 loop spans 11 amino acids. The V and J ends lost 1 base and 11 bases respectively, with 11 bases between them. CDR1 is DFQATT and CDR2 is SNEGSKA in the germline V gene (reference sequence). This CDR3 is CSARALSMAFF. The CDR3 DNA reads TGCAGTGCTAGAGCTTTGTCCATGGCTTTCTTT.

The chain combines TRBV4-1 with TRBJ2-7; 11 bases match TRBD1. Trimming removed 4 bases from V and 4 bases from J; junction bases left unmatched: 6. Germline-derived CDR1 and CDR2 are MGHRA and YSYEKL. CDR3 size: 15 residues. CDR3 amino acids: CASSPGQGARYEQYV. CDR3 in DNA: TGCGCCAGCAGCCCCGGACAGGGGGCTCGATACGAGCAGTACGTC.

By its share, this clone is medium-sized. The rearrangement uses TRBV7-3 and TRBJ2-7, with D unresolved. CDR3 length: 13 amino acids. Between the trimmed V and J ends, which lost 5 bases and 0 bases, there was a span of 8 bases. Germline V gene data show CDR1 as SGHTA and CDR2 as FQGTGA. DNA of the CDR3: TGTGCCAGCAGCCAGACGGCCTCCTACGAGCAGTACTTC. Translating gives CASSQTASYEQYF.

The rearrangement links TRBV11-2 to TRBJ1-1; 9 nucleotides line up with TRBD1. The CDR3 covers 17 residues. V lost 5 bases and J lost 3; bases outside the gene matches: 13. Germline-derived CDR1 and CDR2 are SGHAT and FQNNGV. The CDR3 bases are TGTGCCAGCAGCCCCGTCCCGGGACAGGGATGGCACACTGAAGCTTTCTTT. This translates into CASSPVPGQGWHTEAFF.

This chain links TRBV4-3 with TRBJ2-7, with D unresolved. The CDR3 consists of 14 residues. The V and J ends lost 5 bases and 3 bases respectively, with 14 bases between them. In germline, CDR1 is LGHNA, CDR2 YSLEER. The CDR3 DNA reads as TGCGCCAGCAGCGAAAGCGTAGGGCTCTACGAGCAGTACTTC. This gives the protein CASSESVGLYEQYF.

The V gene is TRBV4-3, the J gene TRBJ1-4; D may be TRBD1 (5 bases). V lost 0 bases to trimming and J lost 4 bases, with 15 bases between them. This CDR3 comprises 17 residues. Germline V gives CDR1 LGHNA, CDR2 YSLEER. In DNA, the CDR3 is TGCGCCAGCAGCCAAGATTTGACGGGGGGTTTTAATGAAAAACTGTTTTTT. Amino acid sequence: CASSQDLTGGFNEKLFF.

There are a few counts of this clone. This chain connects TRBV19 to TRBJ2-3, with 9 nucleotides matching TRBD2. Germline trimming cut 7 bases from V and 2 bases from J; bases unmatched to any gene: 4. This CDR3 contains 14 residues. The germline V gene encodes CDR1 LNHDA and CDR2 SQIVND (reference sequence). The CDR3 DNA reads TGTGCCAGTACAGCTAGCGGGGTCACAGATACGCAGTATTTT. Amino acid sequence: CASTASGVTDTQYF.

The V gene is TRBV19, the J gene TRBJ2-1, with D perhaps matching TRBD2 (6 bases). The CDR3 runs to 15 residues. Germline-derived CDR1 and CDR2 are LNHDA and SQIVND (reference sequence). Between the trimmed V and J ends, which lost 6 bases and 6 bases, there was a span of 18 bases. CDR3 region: CASRVGRGPFNEQFF. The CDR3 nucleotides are TGTGCCAGTAGGGTTGGGCGGGGTCCTTTCAATGAGCAGTTCTTC.

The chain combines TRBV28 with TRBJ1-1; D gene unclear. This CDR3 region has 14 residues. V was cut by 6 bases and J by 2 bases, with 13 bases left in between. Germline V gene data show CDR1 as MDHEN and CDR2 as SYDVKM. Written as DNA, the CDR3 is TGTGCCAGCAGATGGATGGACCTTAACACTGAAGCTTTCTTT. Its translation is CASRWMDLNTEAFF.

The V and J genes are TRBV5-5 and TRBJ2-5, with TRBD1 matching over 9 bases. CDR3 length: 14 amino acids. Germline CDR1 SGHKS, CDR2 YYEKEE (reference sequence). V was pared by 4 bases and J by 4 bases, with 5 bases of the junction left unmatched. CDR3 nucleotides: TGTGCCAGCAGCACGGGACAGGGCTTAGAGACCCAGTACTTC. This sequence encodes CASSTGQGLETQYF.

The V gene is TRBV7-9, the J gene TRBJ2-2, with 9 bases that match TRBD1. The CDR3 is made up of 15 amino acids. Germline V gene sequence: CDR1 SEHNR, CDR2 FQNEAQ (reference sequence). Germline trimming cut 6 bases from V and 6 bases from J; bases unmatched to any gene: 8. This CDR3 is CASSSGTGRSGELFF. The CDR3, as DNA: TGTGCCAGCAGTTCCGGGACAGGGCGATCCGGGGAGCTGTTTTTT.

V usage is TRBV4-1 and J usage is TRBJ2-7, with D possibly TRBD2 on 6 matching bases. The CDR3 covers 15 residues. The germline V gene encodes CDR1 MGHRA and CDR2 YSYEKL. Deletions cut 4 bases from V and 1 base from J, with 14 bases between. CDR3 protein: CASSLMPGGSYEQYF. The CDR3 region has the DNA TGCGCCAGCAGCCTAATGCCCGGGGGTTCCTACGAGCAGTACTTC.

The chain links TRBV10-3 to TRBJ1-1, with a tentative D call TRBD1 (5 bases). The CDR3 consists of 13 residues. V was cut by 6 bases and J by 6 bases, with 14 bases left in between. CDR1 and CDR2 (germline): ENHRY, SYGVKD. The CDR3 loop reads CAISENRDPEAFF. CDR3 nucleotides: TGTGCCATCAGCGAAAACCGGGACCCTGAAGCTTTCTTT.

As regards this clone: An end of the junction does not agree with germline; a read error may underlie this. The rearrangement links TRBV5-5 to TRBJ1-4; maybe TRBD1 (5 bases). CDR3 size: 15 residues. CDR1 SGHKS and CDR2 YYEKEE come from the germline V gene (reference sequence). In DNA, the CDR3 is TGTGCCGGCAGCTCGGAGGGGCAGGGACATGAAAAACTGTTTTTT. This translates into CAGSSEGQGHEKLFF.

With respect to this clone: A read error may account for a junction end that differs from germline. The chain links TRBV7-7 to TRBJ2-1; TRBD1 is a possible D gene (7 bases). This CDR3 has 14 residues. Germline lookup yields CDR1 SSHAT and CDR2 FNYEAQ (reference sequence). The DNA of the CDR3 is TGTGCTAGCAGCCCATTCAGGGGGGCCGATGAGCAGTTCTTC. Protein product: CASSPFRGADEQFF. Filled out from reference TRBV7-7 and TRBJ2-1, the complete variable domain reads GAGVSQSPRYKVTKRGQDVTLRCDPISSHATLYWYQQALGQGPEFLTYFNYEAQPDKSGLPSDRFSAERPEGSISTLTIQRTEQRDSAMYRCASSPFRGADEQFFGPGTRLTVL.

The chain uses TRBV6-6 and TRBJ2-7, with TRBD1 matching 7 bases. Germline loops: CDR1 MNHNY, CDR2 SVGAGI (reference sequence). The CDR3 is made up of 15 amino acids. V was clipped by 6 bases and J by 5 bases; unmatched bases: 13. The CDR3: CASSSYTTGLHEQYF. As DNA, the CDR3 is TGTGCCAGCAGCTCCTATACGACAGGGCTGCACGAGCAGTACTTC.